The TCR beta chain under discussion was sequenced for a study of T cell responses to AZD1222 COVID-19 vaccine (dated by TCRdb to the early 2020s). Study-wide context: AZD1222 recipients with second doses at about 4 weeks or about 12 weeks were pooled, because spike-specific TCR depth and breadth did not differ between schedules. A total of under 250 trial participants underwent TCR sequencing, of whom nearly 210 had received two doses of AZD1222 and about 26 had received two doses of the MenACWY control vaccine. Trial participants were enrolled by age into subgroups of 18-55, 56-69 and 70-plus years, and around 150, 28 and 57 TCR-sequenced participants, respectively, were included in these subgroups. The full study reports these points: Conclusions about previously exposed vaccinees are limited because only five or six AZD1222 recipients were SARS-CoV-2 seropositive at baseline. After two AZD1222 doses, spike-specific TCR breadth and depth were significantly higher than at day 0 and than in MenACWY recipients. Epitopes outside the regions mutated in the B.1.351 and B.1.1.7 variants were reportedly recognized by nearly half of the unique spike-specific TCRs. Vaccine-associated CD4 TCRs spanned the whole spike protein, with dominant responses in regions 160-218 and 743-854. Because no samples from the day 14 peak response were available, repertoires could be characterized only after the peak T cell response. In the small 56-69-year group, the increase in depth fell short of significance, most likely because of low power. Most participants were white British and females outnumbered males, and the authors suggested that clonal diversity may have been underestimated.

The time point label corresponds to: baseline before first vaccination. Vaccinee samples were obtained from the UK trials COV001 and COV002, which included a single-blind randomized controlled phase 2/3 trial of AZD1222 (ChAdOx1 nCoV-19) in healthy adults. For TCRbeta chain sequencing, PBMC samples were collected from trial participants at day 0 and at day 28 after the second dose. CDR1 SGHNT and CDR2 YENEEA were looked up in the germline V gene. V drops 4 bases and J drops 1 base, leaving 13 bases in between. Taken from cysteine to phenylalanine, the CDR3 has 15 residues. Just the 45-base CDR3 DNA is kept, in frame starting at base 1. The CDR3 regions of human TCRbeta chains were subjected to immunosequencing. Regarding the original processing steps: Repertoire TCRs were checked for matches against a reference library of SARS-CoV-2-specific TCRs that had been generated using the MIRA antigen-specificity platform. Breadth meant the fraction of unique TCRs that were SARS-CoV-2-associated, whereas depth meant the fraction of total T cells that were SARS-CoV-2-associated. Using the MIRA data, each spike-specific TCR was mapped to the spike region that the TCR reacts to and placed in a CD4 or CD8 class. Log10-transformed breadth and depth values were compared by one-way ANOVA with Sidak's multiple comparisons tests. Drawn from immuneACCESS, this table holds only the in-frame rearrangements with V and J called that TCRdb kept. Clones are partly lost; checked studies trace under half to an unresolved V gene and leave the rest unexplained. From that table come the V and J calls and clone size; the DNA was used to work out D and trimming. The sample data list over 110,000 clones, and more than 90% of these were observed just once. Together, the top ten hold 2.5% to 3.5% of the sample.

With regard to this clone: The target of this receptor is not known. Base qualities are not provided; no much larger clone lies one nucleotide away.

This TCR derives from an adult in good health. This chain is built from TRBV11-3 and TRBJ1-1; TRBD1 is a weak D gene call, 5 bases matching. The sequences come from peripheral blood, collected on day 0 of AZD1222 vaccination. The CDR3 has the sequence CASSWGRRRNTEAFF. The sequenced DNA: TGTGCCAGCAGCTGGGGGAGACGACGGAACACTGAAGCTTTCTTT.